The 30 T cell receptor beta chains listed next were all sequenced from one sample in a study of cytomegalovirus exposure and HLA in healthy donors. 60 Vbeta and 13 Jbeta primers were used in PCR. Profiling relied on immunoSEQ multiplex PCR, and the TCRdb table lists in-frame clones only, not all of them. The sample has approximately 170,000 clones, around 78% seen once; the top ten hold about 1.9%. Sequencing input: PBMCs. The receptors derive from a woman in her thirties in good health and CMV-seropositive.

The CDR3 sequence: CASSRDSPGTDTQYF. The CDR3 bases are TGTGCCAGCAGCCGGGACTCCCCCGGCACAGATACGCAGTATTTT. The chain recombines TRBV5-4 with TRBJ2-3; the D gene is possibly TRBD2 (6 bases). The germline V and J ends were trimmed by 4 bases and 1 base, with 13 bases remaining between them. The CDR3 sequence is 15 residues long. Germline-derived CDR1 and CDR2 are SGHNT and YYREEE (reference sequence).

This chain links TRBV5-1 with TRBJ1-2; a possible D gene is TRBD1 (6 bases). This CDR3 comprises 13 residues. V was clipped by 0 bases and J by 3 bases, with 6 bases between them. Germline lookup yields CDR1 SGHRS and CDR2 YFSETQ. The CDR3 DNA reads TGCGCCAGCAGCTTGGACAGGGACTATGGCTACACCTTC. This sequence encodes CASSLDRDYGYTF.

The chain is built from TRBV5-1 and TRBJ1-6; 9 bases align to TRBD1. Trimming cost V 5 bases and J 7 bases; bases outside gene matches: 4. Germline V gene data show CDR1 as SGHRS and CDR2 as YFSETQ. The CDR3 length is 14 residues. The CDR3 protein is CASRDRGGNSPLHF. The CDR3 DNA follows: TGCGCCAGCAGGGACAGGGGAGGGAATTCACCCCTCCACTTT.

The chain combines TRBV9 with TRBJ1-2, with 7 positions matching TRBD1. The CDR3 is 13 amino acids. Germline V CDR1 and CDR2: SGDLS, YYNGEE. J lost 2 bases, V lost 4 bases, and 2 bases had no gene match. The DNA of the CDR3 is TGTGCCAGCAGCCAGGGACAGAACTATGGCTACACCTTC. Its translation is CASSQGQNYGYTF.

This clone was seen a handful of times. The chain combines TRBV7-8 with TRBJ1-2; 9 positions match TRBD1. J lost 4 bases, V lost 5 bases, and 8 bases had no gene match. The CDR3 length is 15 residues. Germline V gene sequence: CDR1 SGHVS, CDR2 FQNEAQ. The CDR3 DNA follows: TGTGCCAGCAGCCCGCGGACAGGGGTGGGCTATGGCTACACCTTC. Its translation: CASSPRTGVGYGYTF.

The chain has TRBV27 and TRBJ2-7; TRBD2 aligns across 14 bases. V dropped 4 bases and J dropped 6; count of bases not matched to a gene: 8. Germline V gives CDR1 MNHEY, CDR2 SMNVEV (reference sequence). The length of the CDR3 is 16 residues. The CDR3 sequence: CASSYGTSGGFSEQYF. The DNA of the CDR3 is TGTGCCAGCAGTTACGGGACTAGCGGGGGATTTAGCGAGCAGTACTTC.

The sample holds one count of this clone. CDR3: CASSLGHLSGNTIYF. The CDR3 DNA follows: TGTGCCAGCAGTTTAGGCCACCTCTCTGGAAACACCATATATTTT. The chain couples TRBV28 to TRBJ1-3; D unclear. CDR3 length: 15 amino acids. The V gene lost 2 bases and the J gene lost 0 bases, with 8 bases spanning the gap. Germline CDR1 is MDHEN and CDR2 is SYDVKM.

This clone appeared once. Compared with germline, one end of the junction differs, possibly owing to a read error. The chain recombines TRBV7-9 with TRBJ2-1; 13 bases fit TRBD2. The CDR3 is made up of 15 amino acids. The germline CDR1 and CDR2 sequences are SEHNR and FQNEAQ (reference sequence). CDR3 DNA sequence: TGTGCCAGCACCTTATGGACTAGCGGGAGCAATGAGCAGTTCTTC. Its translation: CASTLWTSGSNEQFF.

The genes are TRBV28 and TRBJ1-1; a possible D gene is TRBD1 (5 bases). V was pared by 1 base and J by 5 bases, with 8 bases between. This CDR3 is built from 13 residues. The germline gives CDR1 MDHEN, CDR2 SYDVKM. This CDR3 reads CASSLYGGTEAFF. DNA of the CDR3: TGTGCCAGCAGTTTATACGGGGGAACTGAAGCTTTCTTT. Complete variable domain (other parts from reference TRBV28 and TRBJ1-1): DVKVTQSSRYLVKRTGEKVFLECVQDMDHENMFWYRQDPGLGLRLIYFSYDVKMKEKGDIPEGYSVSREKKERFSLILESASTNQTSMYLCASSLYGGTEAFFGQGTRLTVV.

The gene calls are TRBV6-4 and TRBJ2-5; 11 bases line up with TRBD2. V trimming: 2 bases; J trimming: 4 bases; junction bases outside the gene matches: 9. The V gene's germline CDR1 is MRHNA and CDR2 SNTAGT. The CDR3 length is 17 residues. The CDR3 sequence: CASSDPRTSGLGETQYF. Here the CDR3 DNA reads TGTGCCAGCAGTGACCCTAGGACTAGCGGGTTAGGAGAGACCCAGTACTTC.

This clone was counted between two and nine times. The V gene is TRBV7-2, the J gene TRBJ2-5; possibly TRBD2 for D (5 bases). V shed 1 base and J shed 1 base, with 10 bases lying between them. Germline loops: CDR1 SGHTA, CDR2 FQGNSA. There are 15 residues in the CDR3. CDR3 sequence (DNA): TGTGCCAGCAGCTTAGGACTACCGTCCCAAGAGACCCAGTACTTC. Protein product: CASSLGLPSQETQYF.

This chain uses TRBV5-1 with TRBJ1-1; D is possibly TRBD1 (5 bases). CDR3 length equals 14 residues. CDR1 and CDR2 from the germline V gene are SGHRS and YFSETQ. Trimming stripped 0 bases from V and 1 base from J, with 7 bases between. CDR3 sequence: CASSLGGENTEAFF. For the CDR3, the DNA is TGCGCCAGCAGCTTGGGGGGGGAGAACACTGAAGCTTTCTTT.

Sample share makes this clone medium-sized. This rearrangement joins TRBV6-4 to TRBJ2-1, with 16 bases identical to TRBD2. The germline V gene encodes CDR1 MRHNA and CDR2 SNTAGT. The junction had 0 bases not matched to a gene; V was cut back by 0 bases and J by 7 bases. The CDR3 consists of 16 residues. CDR3 region: CASSDSGLAGGNEQFF. The CDR3 DNA reads as TGTGCCAGCAGTGACTCGGGACTAGCGGGAGGGAATGAGCAGTTCTTC.

V is TRBV7-2 and J is TRBJ1-2; 7 bases match TRBD1. This CDR3 contains 16 residues. Germline CDR1 and CDR2: SGHTA and FQGNSA. V lost 1 base to trimming and J lost 3 bases; unmatched junction nucleotides: 8. CDR3 sequence: CASSLEGAGNYYGYTF. Here the CDR3 DNA reads TGTGCCAGCAGCTTAGAGGGGGCAGGGAACTACTATGGCTACACCTTC.

This clone was recorded a few times. The chain links TRBV6-1 to TRBJ1-5; 8 positions match TRBD1. V lost 4 bases to trimming and J lost 11 bases; unmatched junction nucleotides: 10. Germline assignment: CDR1 MNHNS and CDR2 SASEGT. The CDR3 covers 14 residues. The CDR3 DNA sequence: TGTGCCAGCAGTGGCCACATGACAGGGGTCACCCAGCATTTT. It encodes CASSGHMTGVTQHF.

The V gene is TRBV6-1, the J gene TRBJ2-2; TRBD1 aligns across 9 bases. Looked up from germline, CDR1 is MNHNS and CDR2 is SASEGT. With 7 bases clipped from V and 1 base from J, the junction kept 4 bases outside the gene matches. The CDR3 runs 15 residues. CDR3 protein: CASKPGQGNTGELFF. The CDR3 DNA reads TGTGCCAGCAAACCGGGACAGGGGAACACCGGGGAGCTGTTTTTT.

This chain connects TRBV29-1 to TRBJ2-2, with a possible D match to TRBD2 (5 bases). Trimming removed 5 bases from V and 7 bases from J, with 11 bases in between. This CDR3 is built from 12 residues. The V gene's germline CDR1 is SQVTM and CDR2 ANQGSEA. As DNA, the CDR3 is TGCAGCGTTCGTGAGGGAAACGGGGAGCTGTTTTTT. Translating it yields CSVREGNGELFF.

The V call is TRBV6-1, the J call TRBJ1-5; TRBD1 matches at 9 bases. V was pared by 2 bases and J by 1 base, with 3 bases of the junction left unmatched. Germline loops: CDR1 MNHNS, CDR2 SASEGT. The CDR3 length is 16 residues. CDR3 sequence: CASSERGTGSNQPQHF. As DNA, the CDR3 is TGTGCCAGCAGTGAACGGGGGACAGGGAGCAATCAGCCCCAGCATTTT.

V gene TRBV9 combines with J gene TRBJ1-6; 7 bases fit TRBD1. The trim removed 3 bases at V and 12 bases at J, leaving 9 bases unmatched. CDR3 length: 14 amino acids. Germline lookup yields CDR1 SGDLS and CDR2 YYNGEE. The CDR3 region is CASSAEGASGPLHF. The CDR3 DNA sequence: TGTGCCAGCAGCGCAGAGGGGGCATCGGGACCCCTCCACTTT.

The chain carries TRBV5-6 and TRBJ2-7; 8 nucleotides agree with TRBD1. Germline lookup yields CDR1 SGHDT and CDR2 YYEEEE. This CDR3 comprises 16 residues. V lost 4 bases to trimming and J lost 3 bases; unmatched junction nucleotides: 12. CDR3 region: CASSPELGQAYYEQYF. CDR3 sequence (DNA): TGTGCCAGCAGCCCTGAATTGGGACAGGCGTACTACGAGCAGTACTTC.

CDR3 in DNA: TGCAGTGCTAGTATAGGAGGGCCCCAGCATTTT. As protein: CSASIGGPQHF. J is TRBJ1-5 and V is TRBV20-1, with D unclear. Germline V gene sequence: CDR1 DFQATT, CDR2 SNEGSKA (reference sequence). The V end was cut by 3 bases, the J end by 9 bases, with 9 bases between. CDR3 length: 11 amino acids.

V gene TRBV20-1 combines with J gene TRBJ1-1; no reliable D call. The CDR3 extends over 11 amino acids. Per germline, CDR1 DFQATT and CDR2 SNEGSKA (reference sequence). This CDR3 reads CRDNSGTEAFF. The CDR3 bases are TGCAGAGATAACAGTGGCACTGAAGCTTTCTTT.

In its sample, this clone was seen a few times. V and J are TRBV18 and TRBJ1-1, with D unclear. Germline CDR1 and CDR2: KGHSH and LQKENI. The CDR3 contains 14 residues. Trimming stripped 3 bases from V and 1 base from J, with 9 bases between. The CDR3 protein is CASSPHAENTEAFF. The DNA of the CDR3 is TGTGCCAGCTCACCCCATGCAGAGAACACTGAAGCTTTCTTT.

The DNA for the CDR3 is TGTGCCAGCAGTGAACAAACAGATTCCTACGAGCAGTACTTC. It specifies CASSEQTDSYEQYF. The V gene is TRBV27, the J gene TRBJ2-5; D uncertain. The better agreement between TRBJ2-7 and the DNA end casts doubt on the J call. The CDR3 consists of 14 residues. Germline CDR1 MNHEY, CDR2 SMNVEV (reference sequence).

V usage is TRBV7-6 and J usage is TRBJ2-7; D unresolved. The CDR3 spans 15 residues. Germline V gene sequence: CDR1 SGHVS, CDR2 FNYEAQ. V was trimmed by 1 base and J by 2 bases, leaving 12 bases between them. The CDR3 sequence is CASSLGQRPPYEQYF. CDR3 sequence (DNA): TGTGCCAGCAGCTTAGGGCAGAGGCCCCCCTACGAGCAGTACTTC. Full variable domain (rest looked up from reference TRBV7-6 and TRBJ2-7): GAGVSQSPRYKVTKRGQDVALRCDPISGHVSLYWYRQALGQGPEFLTYFNYEAQQDKSGLPNDRFSAERPEGSISTLTIQRTEQRDSAMYRCASSLGQRPPYEQYFGPGTRLTVT.

DNA for the CDR3: TGCGCCAGCAGCCAGGGAAGACAGGGGCTTAACTATGGCTACACCTTC. Residues: CASSQGRQGLNYGYTF. The chain couples TRBV4-3 to TRBJ1-2; 8 bases agree with TRBD1. CDR1 LGHNA and CDR2 YSLEER come from the germline V gene. Unmatched junction bases numbered 7, after V lost 3 bases and J lost 1 base. This CDR3 has 16 amino acids.

The rearrangement uses TRBV5-1 and TRBJ1-5; TRBD1 matches at 7 bases. The trim removed 4 bases at V and 4 bases at J, leaving 8 bases unmatched. CDR1 is SGHRS and CDR2 is YFSETQ in the germline V gene. This CDR3 spans 15 amino acids. The CDR3 sequence: CASSLVTGPNQPQHF. The CDR3 DNA sequence: TGCGCCAGCAGCCTGGTGACAGGGCCGAATCAGCCCCAGCATTTT.

The rearrangement links TRBV6-5 to TRBJ2-5; D is possibly TRBD2 (5 bases). The J call could be wrong; TRBJ2-7 is a better fit for the DNA end. The CDR3 is 15 amino acids. Per the germline V gene, CDR1 is MNHEY and CDR2 is SVGAGI. As DNA, the CDR3 is TGTGCCAGCAGCGCCCACGGGGAACCTACCTACGAGCAGTACTTC. It encodes CASSAHGEPTYEQYF.

This clone turned up a few times. The V gene is TRBV2, the J gene TRBJ1-1; D unresolved. The germline V gene has CDR1 SNHLY and CDR2 FYNNEI. V lost 1 base, J lost 1 base, and 10 bases lay in between. The CDR3 covers 15 residues. Written as DNA, the CDR3 is TGTGCCAGCAGTGAAGGTTTGGCAGGGAACACTGAAGCTTTCTTT. The encoded protein is CASSEGLAGNTEAFF.

The chain couples TRBV28 to TRBJ1-5; D is undetermined. The CDR3 totals 12 residues. With 2 bases removed from V and 5 bases from J, the gap between germline ends came to 4 bases. The V gene's germline CDR1 is MDHEN and CDR2 SYDVKM. The CDR3 sequence: CASSLRDQPQHF. The CDR3 region has the DNA TGTGCCAGCAGTTTACGGGATCAGCCCCAGCATTTT.